The rows below give T cell receptor beta chains drawn from one sample of a study of OX40 agonist ivuxolimab in advanced cancers. Sequenced by immunoSEQ multiplex PCR; TCRdb stores in-frame clones only, minus some. The table has around 140,000 clones, about 93% seen once. The specimen was CD4+ or CD8+ T cells sorted from blood, collected in a trial of the OX40 agonist ivuxolimab. The receptors stem from an adult with an advanced solid tumor such as melanoma, head and neck, liver or kidney cancer. CDR3s include the opening cysteine and the closing phenylalanine or tryptophan. A D gene is named only where the DNA matches it firmly. Size is omitted from some rows. Given values are once, few, many or a class for expanded clones.

TRBV6-1	TRBD2	TRBJ2-2	.	CASNGGVNTGELFF	TGTGCCAGTAATGGGGGGGTAAACACCGGGGAGCTGTTTTTT
TRBV6-1	TRBD2	TRBJ2-7	.	CASKLASGPYEQYF	TGTGCCAGCAAGCTGGCTAGCGGGCCCTACGAGCAGTACTTC
TRBV12-5	.	TRBJ2-2	.	CASGLVLADTGELFF	TGTGCTAGTGGTTTGGTACTGGCGGACACCGGGGAGCTGTTTTTT
TRBV6-5	.	TRBJ1-2	.	CASIDGTTTRGYTF	TGTGCCAGCATTGACGGGACCACAACTAGAGGCTACACCTTC
TRBV7-9	.	TRBJ1-1	.	CASSLVPGVNTEAFF	TGTGCCAGCAGCTTAGTCCCGGGAGTGAACACTGAAGCTTTCTTT
TRBV12-1	.	TRBJ1-2	.	CASSNLGWPEHPNYGYTF	TGTGCCAGCAGCAACCTGGGCTGGCCCGAACACCCTAACTATGGCTACACCTTC
TRBV7-2	.	TRBJ1-5	.	CASSLSAGNQPQHF	TGTGCCAGCAGCTTATCGGCAGGAAATCAGCCCCAGCATTTT
TRBV18	TRBD1	TRBJ2-7	.	CASSRDRASYEQYF	TGTGCCAGCTCACGAGACAGGGCTTCCTACGAGCAGTACTTC
TRBV27	.	TRBJ2-7	.	CASSLLGQGYEQYF	TGTGCCAGCAGTTTACTCGGACAAGGCTACGAGCAGTACTTC
TRBV19	.	TRBJ1-4	.	CASSIGGAGEKLFF	TGTGCCAGTAGTATCGGGGGGGCAGGGGAAAAACTGTTTTTT
TRBV6-5	.	TRBJ1-1	.	CASSYESIQRNTEAFF	TGTGCCAGCAGTTACGAGTCTATCCAGAGGAACACTGAAGCTTTCTTT
TRBV15	.	TRBJ1-4	.	CATSRHPFKARWATNEKLFF	TGTGCCACCAGCAGACACCCTTTTAAGGCCCGGTGGGCCACTAATGAAAAACTGTTTTTT
TRBV7-9	TRBD2	TRBJ2-7	.	CASSRQTSGSYEQYF	TGTGCCAGCAGCCGGCAGACTAGCGGGAGTTACGAGCAGTACTTC
TRBV5-1	TRBD1	TRBJ2-1	.	CASSPTGGNYNEQFF	TGCGCCAGCAGCCCGACAGGGGGCAACTACAATGAGCAGTTCTTC
TRBV6-1	.	TRBJ1-5	.	CASSDVGQPQHF	TGTGCCAGCAGTGACGTGGGGCAGCCCCAGCATTTT
TRBV6-5	.	TRBJ1-1	.	CASSYNRGGQGWEAFF	TGTGCCAGCAGTTATAATAGGGGGGGCCAGGGATGGGAAGCTTTCTTT
TRBV6-5	TRBD2	TRBJ2-3	.	CASSYSGGRRTDTQYF	TGTGCCAGCAGTTACAGCGGGGGGCGAAGGACAGATACGCAGTATTTT
TRBV11-1	TRBD2	TRBJ2-6	.	CASSRGGISGANVLTF	TGTGCCAGCAGCCGGGGGGGTATCTCTGGGGCCAACGTCCTGACTTTC
TRBV25-1	.	TRBJ1-4	.	CASRTPGGSNEKLFF	TGTGCCAGCAGGACCCCGGGAGGGTCTAATGAAAAACTGTTTTTT
TRBV19	TRBD1	TRBJ1-1	few	CASSVNRGTEAFF	TGTGCCAGTAGCGTAAACAGGGGGACTGAAGCTTTCTTT
TRBV5-4	TRBD2	TRBJ2-7	.	CASSLGGLAGFGYEQYF	TGTGCCAGCAGCTTGGGGGGACTAGCGGGTTTTGGCTACGAGCAGTACTTC
TRBV7-2	.	TRBJ1-1	.	CASSLRVGEAFF	TGTGCCAGCAGCTTAAGAGTCGGTGAAGCTTTCTTT
TRBV9	.	TRBJ2-1	.	CASSVYVGADNEQFF	TGTGCCAGCAGCGTATACGTGGGGGCCGACAATGAGCAGTTCTTC
TRBV7-6	.	TRBJ1-3	once	CASSPINAGNTIYF	TGTGCCAGCAGTCCGATTAATGCGGGAAACACCATATATTTT
TRBV7-2	.	TRBJ2-2	.	CASRFGTPAGELFF	TGTGCCAGCAGATTCGGGACTCCGGCCGGGGAGCTGTTTTTT
TRBV19	TRBD1	TRBJ1-3	.	CASSIGGGGGSSGNTIYF	TGTGCCAGTAGTATTGGAGGAGGAGGGGGCAGCTCTGGAAACACCATATATTTT
TRBV4-3	.	TRBJ2-7	.	CASSQDLRTASYEQYF	TGCGCCAGCAGCCAAGATCTAAGGACGGCCTCCTACGAGCAGTACTTC
TRBV2	.	TRBJ1-2	.	CASSEAGFNYGYTF	TGTGCCAGCAGTGAAGCAGGGTTTAACTATGGCTACACCTTC
TRBV12-1	.	TRBJ1-1	.	CASSGPRGTEAFF	TGTGCCAGCAGCGGACCCAGGGGCACTGAAGCTTTCTTT
TRBV6-1	.	TRBJ2-7	.	CASSGALGKRSEQYF	TGTGCCAGCAGTGGCGCCCTAGGGAAGAGGTCCGAGCAGTACTTC
TRBV6-6	.	TRBJ1-3	.	CASSYLARNGNTIYF	TGTGCCAGCAGTTACCTTGCGCGGAACGGAAACACCATATATTTT
TRBV2	TRBD2	TRBJ2-7	.	CASSPGLGYEQYF	TGTGCCAGTTCCCCGGGACTAGGATACGAGCAGTACTTC
TRBV7-3	TRBD1	TRBJ1-1	.	CASSWGQGFTEAFF	TGTGCCAGCAGCTGGGGACAGGGTTTCACTGAAGCTTTCTTT
TRBV7-2	.	TRBJ2-6	.	CASSLALTGIRYSGANVLTF	TGTGCCAGCAGCTTAGCTTTGACCGGCATTCGTTACTCTGGGGCCAACGTCCTGACTTTC
TRBV27	TRBD1	TRBJ2-3	.	CASTRQGAIIDTQYF	TGTGCCAGCACTAGACAGGGGGCGATTATAGATACGCAGTATTTT
TRBV15	.	TRBJ1-5	few	CATSSVGQPQHF	TGTGCCACCAGCAGCGTGGGGCAGCCCCAGCATTTT
TRBV5-4	TRBD2	TRBJ2-5	.	CASSLAYSGVEETQYF	TGTGCCAGCAGCTTGGCCTATAGCGGGGTAGAAGAGACCCAGTACTTC
TRBV18	.	TRBJ2-2	.	CASSPSGVNTGELFF	TGTGCCAGCTCACCCTCGGGGGTAAACACCGGGGAGCTGTTTTTT
TRBV7-9	.	TRBJ2-5	.	CASSSSGAGEETQYF	TGTGCCAGCAGCTCGTCGGGGGCAGGGGAAGAGACCCAGTACTTC
TRBV6-5	.	TRBJ2-1	.	CASSYVRGAVNEQFF	TGTGCCAGCAGTTACGTTCGGGGAGCGGTAAATGAGCAGTTCTTC
TRBV7-2	TRBD1	TRBJ1-5	.	CASSLDRGPHQPQHF	TGTGCCAGCAGCTTAGACAGGGGTCCTCATCAGCCCCAGCATTTT
TRBV9	.	TRBJ2-3	.	CASSTTGWATDTQYF	TGTGCCAGCAGCACAACAGGGTGGGCCACAGATACGCAGTATTTT
TRBV5-1	TRBD1	TRBJ1-1	.	CASSLRTGVDTEAFF	TGCGCCAGCAGCTTACGGACAGGGGTGGACACTGAAGCTTTCTTT
TRBV7-9	TRBD2	TRBJ2-1	.	CASSARLAASSYNEQFF	TGTGCCAGCAGCGCTAGACTAGCGGCCAGCTCCTACAATGAGCAGTTCTTC